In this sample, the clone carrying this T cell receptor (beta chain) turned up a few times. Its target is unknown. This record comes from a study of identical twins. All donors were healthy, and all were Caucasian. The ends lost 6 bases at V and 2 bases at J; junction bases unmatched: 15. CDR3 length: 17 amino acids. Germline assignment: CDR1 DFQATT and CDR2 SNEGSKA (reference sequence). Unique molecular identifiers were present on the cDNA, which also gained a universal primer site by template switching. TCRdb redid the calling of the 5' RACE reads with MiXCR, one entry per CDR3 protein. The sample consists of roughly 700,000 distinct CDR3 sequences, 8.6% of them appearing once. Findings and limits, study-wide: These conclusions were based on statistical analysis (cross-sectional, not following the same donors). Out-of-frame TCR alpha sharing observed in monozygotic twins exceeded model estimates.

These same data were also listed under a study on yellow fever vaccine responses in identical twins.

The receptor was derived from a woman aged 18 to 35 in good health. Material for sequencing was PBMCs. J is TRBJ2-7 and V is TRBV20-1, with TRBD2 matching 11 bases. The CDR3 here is CSAIIPGLAVDPYEQYF. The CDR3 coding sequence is TGCAGTGCGATCATCCCGGGACTAGCGGTAGACCCCTACGAGCAGTACTTC.